The following is a T cell receptor (beta chain) sequence with its context. What it binds is unknown. TCRdb reprocessed the RACE reads with MiXCR, giving one entry per CDR3 protein. The sample lists 190,000 or so distinct CDR3 sequences; around 30% were seen once. This sample was included in a study of human T cells and chemical hapten exposure. Study-wide background: TCR yields differed between samples (mainly from small differences in pooled library volume). General observations from the study: It was expanded TCRs that formed significantly more large CDR3 similarity clusters than controls did. Donors had alopecia, so their immune response may differ from healthy people's.

CDR3 size: 14 residues. V was pared by 5 bases and J by 8 bases, with 8 bases of the junction left unmatched. The V gene's germline CDR1 is SGHVS and CDR2 FQNEAQ. Time point indicated: pre-sensitization, week 0. Treatment reported: therapeutic diphenylcyclopropenone sensitization with weekly scalp DPC. This clonotype was sampled from a woman in her twenties or thirties with alopecia areata. Some clones in this sample may be carry-over from other donors' samples. This specimen was whole blood, taken in connection with sensitization to the hapten diphenylcyclopropenone (DPC). This chain links TRBV7-8 with TRBJ2-1; 8 bases agree with TRBD1. The CDR3 DNA is TGTGCCAGCAGCACAGGGACAGGTGGGCATGAGCAGTTCTTC. This sequence encodes CASSTGTGGHEQFF.